A selection of T cell receptor beta chains follows, all from one sample in a study of T cells in tuberculosis. Using immunoSEQ multiplex PCR, the repertoire was profiled, and TCRdb retains in-frame clones only, with some absent. Found here are approximately 34,000 clones, under 95% of them singletons; the top ten hold about 2.4%. The sequences come from PBMCs, collected at tuberculosis diagnosis. These receptors originate from an adult with tuberculosis. Each CDR3 is given with its conserved first and last residue. The order of the fields is CDR3 length, J gene, clone size, D gene, V gene, CDR3 protein. A D gene is named only where the DNA matches it firmly. Some rows mark clone size as missing; the rest say once, few, many or name a class of expanded clone.

13,TRBJ1-1,.,.,TRBV2,CASLEILNTEAFF
15,TRBJ1-4,.,.,TRBV7-2,CASSLGYLSDEKLFF
14,TRBJ1-5,.,TRBD1,TRBV10-2,CASSETGANQPQHF
12,TRBJ2-2,.,TRBD1,TRBV15,CATGTGAGELFF
15,TRBJ2-1,.,.,TRBV6-5,CASSPPGLPGNEQFF
13,TRBJ2-5,.,TRBD2,TRBV4-1,CASQRGWGETQYF
14,TRBJ2-1,.,TRBD2,TRBV9,CASSPWGGDNEQFF
12,TRBJ2-7,.,.,TRBV5-8,CASSPDSYEQYF
13,TRBJ2-1,once,.,TRBV6-5,CASSEVVYNEQFF
18,TRBJ2-1,.,.,TRBV11-3,CASSKLLGGHTPHNEQFF
14,TRBJ1-3,.,TRBD1,TRBV5-1,CASATGTSGNTIYF
14,TRBJ1-4,.,TRBD1,TRBV5-4,CASSLGTGGEKLFF
14,TRBJ2-3,.,TRBD2,TRBV4-1,CASSLGLAKDTQYF
16,TRBJ1-2,.,.,TRBV7-2,CASDTDTSQVGNGYTF
13,TRBJ1-1,.,.,TRBV5-3,CARRPTGMSEAFF
14,TRBJ1-5,.,.,TRBV6-6,CASSPQGSNQPQHF
13,TRBJ1-2,.,TRBD1,TRBV27,CASSRRTGPGYTF
13,TRBJ2-3,.,.,TRBV2,CASSVRDTDTQYF
14,TRBJ1-1,.,.,TRBV7-9,CASSLGGRGTEAFF
15,TRBJ1-4,.,TRBD1,TRBV27,CASSLSRQGSDKLFF
14,TRBJ1-2,.,TRBD1,TRBV5-4,CASSTRTGNYGYTF
13,TRBJ2-1,.,.,TRBV25-1,CATRQSSYNEQFF
14,TRBJ2-7,.,.,TRBV4-2,CASSSGQGTYEQYF
12,TRBJ1-4,.,TRBD1,TRBV2,CATGQVNIELFF
12,TRBJ1-1,.,.,TRBV7-8,CASSPRVHQAFF
15,TRBJ1-2,.,TRBD1,TRBV5-1,CASSPGTAVNYGYTF
15,TRBJ2-7,.,TRBD2,TRBV19,CASSGRERATYEQYF
15,TRBJ2-7,.,TRBD1,TRBV19,CASSIGPGGRYEQYF
17,TRBJ1-2,.,.,TRBV4-3,CASSQDTGLLHNYGYTF
14,TRBJ1-1,once,.,TRBV6-1,CASSRLFLDTEAFF
14,TRBJ2-2,.,.,TRBV7-8,CASSFLEVSGELFF
15,TRBJ1-2,.,.,TRBV28,CASNKDREMSYGYTF
17,TRBJ2-5,.,TRBD1,TRBV25-1,CASSDRSRDRGRETQYF
15,TRBJ2-1,.,TRBD2,TRBV10-1,CASSIAGGTYNEQFF
14,TRBJ1-2,.,TRBD1,TRBV19,CASSTRRQGAGYTF
17,TRBJ2-3,.,TRBD2,TRBV5-6,CASSLDLAGGPVDTQYF
14,TRBJ1-2,.,TRBD1,TRBV6-1,CASRIDRVNYGYTF
17,TRBJ2-3,.,.,TRBV7-9,CASSLAGRGAGTDTQYF
16,TRBJ2-5,.,TRBD2,TRBV28,CASSWTSGGPKVTQYF
13,TRBJ1-2,.,.,TRBV5-4,CASSLAGVVGYTF
11,TRBJ1-1,once,.,TRBV6-1,CATRAGAEAFF
16,TRBJ2-3,.,.,TRBV10-1,CASSEAAARGTDTQYF
13,TRBJ2-2,.,TRBD1,TRBV9,CASSERGLGELFF
16,TRBJ2-1,.,TRBD2,TRBV7-2,CASSQKAGGLYNEQFF
15,TRBJ1-2,.,TRBD1,TRBV5-1,CASSSPGGAGYGYTF
16,TRBJ1-6,.,.,TRBV4-3,CASSQRLGGSDSPLHF
16,TRBJ1-2,.,TRBD1,TRBV6-6,CASNLTRGAGGRGYTF
16,TRBJ2-6,.,TRBD1,TRBV12-5,CASGLVQGAGANVLTF
13,TRBJ1-2,.,TRBD1,TRBV23-1,CASKEGAIGGYTF
12,TRBJ2-7,.,TRBD2,TRBV29-1,CSGLAASYEQYF
17,TRBJ2-5,.,TRBD2,TRBV7-2,CASSFFLAGGPQETQYF
15,TRBJ1-2,.,.,TRBV28,CASSSRGEQNYGYTF
17,TRBJ2-3,.,.,TRBV4-3,CASSQTGDLMAADTQYF
13,TRBJ1-5,.,.,TRBV19,CASSVAGHQPQHF
16,TRBJ2-3,.,.,TRBV27,CASSLRAGPRPDTQYF